This T cell receptor beta chain was sequenced during a study of T cell repertoires in cytomegalovirus infection. Across the whole study: Shared public TCR beta signatures pointed to both CMV infection and a matching HLA type.

This CDR3 is built from 19 residues. From germline, CDR1 is SGHTA and CDR2 FQGTGA. Using its own MiXCR run on the reads, TCRdb lists one record per CDR3 protein. The repertoire holds roughly 720,000 distinct CDR3 sequences, with approximately 40% as singletons. Study results and limitations: Cumulative public TCR beta family frequency identified carriers of CMV plus the relevant HLA. CMV-specific TCR beta clonotypes restricted by HLA-C dominated the ex vivo response.

A remark on this clonotype: Its antigen is not known. One end of the junction varies from germline; a read error may be responsible.

The rearrangement uses TRBV7-3 and TRBJ2-1; the D gene is possibly TRBD2 (5 bases). The receptor comes from a human donor in good health (CMV status not recorded). Some clones in this sample may be carry-over from other donors' samples. The source material was PBMCs. The CDR3 region is CASSHFRGGSKSSYNEQLF. In DNA, the CDR3 is TGTGCCAGCAGCCATTTTCGGGGTGGTTCGAAAAGCTCCTACAATGAGCAGTTATTC.